These 13 T cell receptor beta chains originate from one sample sequenced in a study of T cells expressing NK-cell markers. TCRdb reprocessed the 5' RACE reads, keeping one entry per CDR3 protein, no DNA. Reported are approximately 420,000 distinct CDR3 sequences; the ten largest clones contain about 10%. Sequencing input: blood T cells: a sorted CD56 or NKG2C T cell subset, CD4+ or CD8+ T cells, or bulk PBMC T cells (not recorded which). All receptors come from a woman in her fifties or sixties in good health.

The chain employs TRBV3-1 and TRBJ2-4; TCRdb selects TRBD2, and the lack of DNA leaves this call unchecked. This CDR3 spans 15 amino acids. Looked up from germline, CDR1 is LGHDT and CDR2 is YNNKEL (reference sequence). CDR3 protein: CASSRGSVAKNIQYF.

The chain has TRBV5-1 and TRBJ2-3. The CDR3 covers 13 residues. Germline-derived CDR1 and CDR2 are SGHRS and YFSETQ. The CDR3 sequence is CASKNDSTDTQYF.

V usage is TRBV20-1 and J usage is TRBJ2-1; TCRdb's D call, TRBD2, is unchecked because there is no DNA. The CDR3 has 13 residues. Looked up from germline, CDR1 is DFQATT and CDR2 is SNEGSKA (reference sequence). The CDR3 here is CSAGTRNYNEQFF.

The chain recombines TRBV7-2 with TRBJ1-3. CDR1 is SGHTA, CDR2 FQGNSA, per germline. This CDR3 is built from 17 residues. This CDR3 reads CASSFQPGPSDGNTIYF.

The chain carries TRBV12-3 or TRBV12-4 and TRBJ1-1; TCRdb proposes TRBD1, but this gene call is untestable without DNA. The CDR3 has 15 residues. The CDR3 here is CASSAIGSGDTEAFF.

CDR3 protein: CASIGPSGELFF. V is TRBV19 and J is TRBJ2-2; the D call from TCRdb, TRBD2, cannot be confirmed without DNA. Germline V gene data show CDR1 as LNHDA and CDR2 as SQIVND (reference sequence). This CDR3 is built from 12 residues.

The J gene is TRBJ2-1, the V gene TRBV5-1; lacking DNA, the TRBD2 call made by TCRdb goes unchecked. In germline, CDR1 is SGHRS, CDR2 YFSETQ. The CDR3 is made up of 19 amino acids. CDR3 protein: CASSSQASGRPPSYNEQFF.

This chain uses TRBV28 with TRBJ1-2. CDR3 length: 14 residues. CDR1 is MDHEN and CDR2 is SYDVKM in the germline V gene. The CDR3 reads CASNWKDFGYGYTF.

V gene TRBV12-3 or TRBV12-4 combines with J gene TRBJ2-1; TCRdb's assignment of TRBD2 cannot be checked, as there is no DNA. The CDR3 spans 16 residues. Here the CDR3 reads CASSRVGSGGYNEQFF.

The chain joins TRBV27 to TRBJ2-5; TCRdb proposes TRBD2, but this gene call is untestable without DNA. CDR1 is MNHEY and CDR2 is SMNVEV in the germline V gene (reference sequence). CDR3 size: 15 residues. CDR3 loop: CASQTSGRDRETQYF.

The chain couples TRBV29-1 to TRBJ1-1; no DNA is available, so the TRBD1 call from TCRdb remains unchecked. Germline CDR1 and CDR2: SQVTM and ANQGSEA. The CDR3 runs to 14 residues. CDR3 in amino acids: CSARTGRGNAEAFF.

This chain links TRBV12-5 with TRBJ2-7; TCRdb names TRBD2, which stays unverified in the absence of DNA. The germline V gene encodes CDR1 LGHNT and CDR2 FRNRAP. This CDR3 spans 14 amino acids. CDR3: CASGLSGGPHEQYF.

The chain has TRBV12-3 or TRBV12-4 and TRBJ1-1. CDR3 length: 15 residues. CDR3 region: CASTAAVSLYTEAFF.